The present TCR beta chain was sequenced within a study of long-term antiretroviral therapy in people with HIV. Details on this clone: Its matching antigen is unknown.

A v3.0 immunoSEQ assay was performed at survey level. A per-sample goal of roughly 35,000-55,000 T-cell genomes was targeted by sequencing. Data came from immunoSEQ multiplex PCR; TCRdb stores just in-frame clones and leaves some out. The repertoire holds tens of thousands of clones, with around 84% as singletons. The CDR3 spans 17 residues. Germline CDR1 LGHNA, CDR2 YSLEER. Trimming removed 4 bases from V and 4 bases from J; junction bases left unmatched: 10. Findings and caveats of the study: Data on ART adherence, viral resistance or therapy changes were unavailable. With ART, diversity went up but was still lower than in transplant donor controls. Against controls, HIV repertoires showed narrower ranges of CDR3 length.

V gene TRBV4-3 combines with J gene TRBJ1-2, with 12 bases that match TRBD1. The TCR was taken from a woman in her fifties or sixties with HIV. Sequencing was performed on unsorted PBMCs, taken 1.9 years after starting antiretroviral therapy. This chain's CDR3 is CASSPGQGAIIGYGYTF. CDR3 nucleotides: TGCGCCAGCAGCCCGGGACAGGGGGCGATAATTGGCTATGGCTACACCTTC.